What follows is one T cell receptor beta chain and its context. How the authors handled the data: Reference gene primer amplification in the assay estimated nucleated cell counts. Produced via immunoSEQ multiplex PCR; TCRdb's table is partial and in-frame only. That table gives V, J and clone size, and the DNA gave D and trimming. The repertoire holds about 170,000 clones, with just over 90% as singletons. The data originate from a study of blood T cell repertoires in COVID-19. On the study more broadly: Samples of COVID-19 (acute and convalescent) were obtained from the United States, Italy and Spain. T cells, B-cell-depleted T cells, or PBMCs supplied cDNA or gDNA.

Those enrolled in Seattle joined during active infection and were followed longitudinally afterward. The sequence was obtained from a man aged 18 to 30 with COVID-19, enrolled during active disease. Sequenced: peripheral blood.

The CDR3 coding sequence is TGTGCCAGCTGCCCTGGGACAGGGGGAGAGACCCAGTACTTC. It encodes CASCPGTGGETQYF. This chain links TRBV5-6 with TRBJ2-5, with 11 bases that match TRBD1. The CDR3 is 14 amino acids. V gave up 7 bases and J gave up 4 bases; unmatched junction bases: 6. The germline V gene has CDR1 SGHDT and CDR2 YYEEEE.